This paragraph reports one T cell receptor beta chain. The data stem from a study of T cell changes during pregnancy in multiple sclerosis. Assay: immunoSEQ multiplex PCR; the TCRdb copy retains only in-frame clones and omits some. The table has roughly 49,000 clones, about 93% seen once. The CDR3 sequence is 14 residues long. Germline lookup yields CDR1 KGHSH and CDR2 LQKENI. Between the trimmed V and J ends, which lost 0 bases and 3 bases, there was a span of 8 bases. The J gene is TRBJ1-1, the V gene TRBV18; maybe TRBD1 (5 bases). The specimen was CD4+ T cells from peripheral blood mononuclear cells, collected in the second trimester of pregnancy. The TCR originated in a female donor with multiple sclerosis, enrolled in a pregnancy study. The DNA of the CDR3 is TGTGCCAGCTCACCACCACGGGGGTACACTGAAGCTTTCTTT. The encoded protein is CASSPPRGYTEAFF.